These 27 T cell receptor beta chains came from one sample sequenced in a study of graft-versus-host responses after intestinal transplantation. These receptors have no known antigen. Data came from immunoSEQ multiplex PCR; TCRdb stores just in-frame clones and leaves some out. Here the sample spans more than 65,000 clones, less than 90% being singletons. The sample here was unstimulated CD4+ T cells sorted from spleen or lymph node cells, taken before intestinal transplant. These receptors all stem from a human donor who received an intestinal transplant.

The V call is TRBV11-2, the J call TRBJ2-3, with 8 bases that match TRBD2. Trimming at V came to 5 bases and at J to 3 bases, leaving 10 bases not matched to a gene. The CDR3 contains 16 residues. Germline CDR1 is SGHAT and CDR2 is FQNNGV. The DNA of the CDR3 is TGTGCCAGCAGCCCTCCTGGACTAGCCCTGACAGATACGCAGTATTTT. Protein sequence: CASSPPGLALTDTQYF.

The count of this clone is one. The chain couples TRBV11-2 to TRBJ1-4; the D gene is possibly TRBD1 (6 bases). Trimming took 2 bases from V and 10 from J, leaving 11 bases between them. CDR1 and CDR2 from the germline V gene are SGHAT and FQNNGV. The CDR3 covers 13 residues. The CDR3 region is CASSLQGRGKLFF. CDR3 DNA sequence: TGTGCCAGCAGCTTACAGGGGAGGGGAAAACTGTTTTTT.

The chain has TRBV19 and TRBJ1-2; the D gene is possibly TRBD1 (6 bases). From germline, CDR1 is LNHDA and CDR2 SQIVND (reference sequence). The CDR3 is 15 amino acids. Deletions cut 7 bases from V and 3 bases from J, with 18 bases between. CDR3 nucleotides: TGTGCCAGTACCCCCAGGACAGCAATGGACTATGGCTACACCTTC. Translating it yields CASTPRTAMDYGYTF.

The chain links TRBV28 to TRBJ1-5; D call uncertain. From germline, CDR1 is MDHEN and CDR2 SYDVKM. V was clipped by 3 bases and J by 14 bases, with 14 bases between them. This CDR3 has 12 amino acids. CDR3 loop: CASSLPEQSKHF. For the CDR3, the DNA is TGTGCCAGCAGTTTGCCTGAACAGTCAAAGCATTTT.

The CDR3 is CASSPGLAASYEQYF. The CDR3 DNA reads TGTGCCAGCAGTCCGGGACTAGCGGCCTCCTACGAGCAGTACTTC. This chain uses TRBV6-1 with TRBJ2-7, with 11 bases identical to TRBD2. The CDR3 has 15 amino acids. V dropped 5 bases and J dropped 0; count of bases not matched to a gene: 3. Germline V gene data show CDR1 as MNHNS and CDR2 as SASEGT.

This clone was found once. The V and J genes are TRBV7-9 and TRBJ1-1; perhaps TRBD1 as D (5 bases). Germline V lookup: CDR1 SEHNR, CDR2 FQNEAQ (reference sequence). Trimming removed 5 bases from V and 0 bases from J, with 19 bases in between. This CDR3 has 17 amino acids. CDR3 in DNA: TGTGCCAGCAGCGTCGGGGGGGGGATCAACATGAACACTGAAGCTTTCTTT. It specifies CASSVGGGINMNTEAFF.

The count of this clone is one. The chain recombines TRBV19 with TRBJ1-2, with 10 bases identical to TRBD1. With 5 bases clipped from V and 2 bases from J, the junction kept 11 bases outside the gene matches. CDR1 is LNHDA, CDR2 SQIVND, per germline (reference sequence). This CDR3 has 17 residues. The CDR3 sequence is CASSDERRDRGNYGYTF. In DNA, the CDR3 is TGTGCCAGTAGTGATGAACGCCGGGACAGGGGAAACTATGGCTACACCTTC.

The chain has TRBV5-4 and TRBJ2-3, with 8 positions matching TRBD2. The CDR3 runs 16 residues. The J segment lost 2 bases and the V segment lost 0 bases, leaving 5 bases of the junction unmatched. Germline loops: CDR1 SGHNT, CDR2 YYREEE (reference sequence). The DNA of the CDR3 is TGTGCCAGCAGCTTGGGTACGGGGGGGTACACAGATACGCAGTATTTT. Its translation: CASSLGTGGYTDTQYF.

The chain combines TRBV5-1 with TRBJ2-7; the match to TRBD1 covers 10 bases. This CDR3 has 15 residues. Germline V gives CDR1 SGHRS, CDR2 YFSETQ. J was trimmed by 3 bases and V by 0 bases; bases with no gene match: 3. The CDR3 bases are TGCGCCAGCAGCTTGGTGACAGGGGGCAACTACGAGCAGTACTTC. It is translated as CASSLVTGGNYEQYF.

This CDR3 is CASSLWEGQETQYF. The DNA of the CDR3 is TGTGCCAGCAGCTTATGGGAGGGCCAAGAGACCCAGTACTTC. The chain carries TRBV7-9 and TRBJ2-5; TRBD2 aligns across 7 bases. Germline CDR1 and CDR2: SEHNR and FQNEAQ (reference sequence). The V segment lost 2 bases and the J segment 1 base; nucleotides outside the gene matches: 1. The CDR3 loop spans 14 amino acids. The full variable domain, completed using reference TRBV7-9 and TRBJ2-5, is DTGVSQNPRHKITKRGQNVTFRCDPISEHNRLYWYRQTLGQGPEFLTYFQNEAQLEKSRLLSDRFSAERPKGSFSTLEIQRTEQGDSAMYLCASSLWEGQETQYFGPGTRLLVL.

This chain links TRBV6-1 with TRBJ2-7; maybe TRBD2 (5 bases). Germline values: CDR1 MNHNS, CDR2 SASEGT. V was cut by 2 bases and J by 1 base, with 15 bases left in between. The CDR3 covers 16 residues. The CDR3 reads CASSEIPGGLSYEQYF. The CDR3 DNA follows: TGTGCCAGCAGTGAAATACCTGGCGGGTTGTCCTACGAGCAGTACTTC.

The V and J genes are TRBV30 and TRBJ1-3; D call uncertain. The germline CDR1 and CDR2 sequences are GTSNPN and SVGIG (reference sequence). Trimming took 2 bases from V and 4 from J, leaving 9 bases between them. This CDR3 is 13 amino acids long. DNA for the CDR3: TGTGCCTGGAGTATCTGGGAGGGAAACACCATATATTTT. Translation gives CAWSIWEGNTIYF.

Only one count was recorded for this clone. The chain recombines TRBV10-3 with TRBJ2-7, with D perhaps matching TRBD2 (6 bases). Trimming stripped 6 bases from V and 5 bases from J, with 17 bases between. CDR1 ENHRY and CDR2 SYGVKD come from the germline V gene. The CDR3 runs 14 residues. Here the CDR3 reads CAISLTSQLDEQYF. CDR3 coding DNA: TGTGCCATCAGCCTGACTAGTCAGCTTGACGAGCAGTACTTC.

V is TRBV28 and J is TRBJ2-3, with TRBD2 matching 11 bases. The germline gives CDR1 MDHEN, CDR2 SYDVKM. After removal of 10 bases from V and 6 bases from J, the junction contained 15 bases not matched to a gene. The CDR3 length is 16 residues. The CDR3 spells CAIQPTSGSRVDTQYF. CDR3 sequence (DNA): TGTGCCATCCAACCAACTAGCGGGAGCAGGGTGGATACGCAGTATTTT.

The chain uses TRBV2 and TRBJ2-7; D may be TRBD1 (6 bases). Trimming pared 5 bases from V and 3 bases from J, leaving 17 bases between. The CDR3 sequence is 15 residues long. Germline assignment: CDR1 SNHLY and CDR2 FYNNEI. The CDR3 DNA reads TGTGCCAGCAGTCAAACCGGGACACGGATCTACGAGCAGTACTTC. Its protein is CASSQTGTRIYEQYF.

The chain is built from TRBV18 and TRBJ1-6, with 9 bases fitting TRBD1. Germline-derived CDR1 and CDR2 are KGHSH and LQKENI. The CDR3 runs 18 residues. The trim removed 1 base at V and 8 bases at J, leaving 12 bases unmatched. CDR3 sequence: CASSPLPGQGMNYSPLHF. Written as DNA, the CDR3 is TGTGCCAGCTCACCACTGCCGGGACAGGGTATGAATTATTCACCCCTCCACTTT.

The chain combines TRBV29-1 with TRBJ2-5; the match to TRBD2 covers 8 bases. With V trimmed by 8 bases and J by 2 bases, 7 bases remained unmatched. The germline V gene has CDR1 SQVTM and CDR2 ANQGSEA. The CDR3 is 13 amino acids. The CDR3 region is CSLRPGGQETQYF. In DNA, the CDR3 is TGCAGCCTGCGCCCGGGGGGGCAAGAGACCCAGTACTTC. The full variable domain, its missing parts supplied by reference TRBV29-1 and TRBJ2-5, is SAVISQKPSRDICQRGTSLTIQCQVDSQVTMMFWYRQQPGQSLTLIATANQGSEATYESGFVIDKFPISRPNLTFSTLTVSNMSPEDSSIYLCSLRPGGQETQYFGPGTRLLVL.

The V gene is TRBV21-1, the J gene TRBJ1-1; the DNA was not compared with TRBD1, the D call given in the table. TRBV21-1 is deemed a pseudogene. The CDR3 runs 16 residues. The CDR3 DNA sequence: TGTGCCAGCAGCAAAAGGGGACAGGGCTTCAACACTGAAGCTTTCTTT. This codes for CASSKRGQGFNTEAFF.

The rearrangement uses TRBV28 and TRBJ1-5; possible D gene TRBD1, 6 bases. Trimming shortened V by 6 bases and J by 6 bases, and 9 bases separated the two germline ends. Per the germline V gene, CDR1 is MDHEN and CDR2 is SYDVKM. The CDR3 is made up of 12 amino acids. This CDR3 is CASSTGPQPQHF. CDR3 in DNA: TGTGCCAGCAGCACAGGGCCTCAGCCCCAGCATTTT.

The genes are TRBV5-4 and TRBJ2-6, with 9 nucleotides matching TRBD1. The trim removed 4 bases at V and 1 base at J, leaving 6 bases unmatched. The CDR3 sequence is 17 residues long. Germline V gives CDR1 SGHNT, CDR2 YYREEE (reference sequence). CDR3 amino acids: CASSRPTGGSGANVLTF. CDR3 bases: TGTGCCAGCAGCCGCCCGACAGGGGGATCTGGGGCCAACGTCCTGACTTTC.

This clone was recorded only once. The chain employs TRBV6-5 and TRBJ1-3, with a possible D match to TRBD1 (5 bases). This CDR3 comprises 14 residues. Germline-derived CDR1 and CDR2 are MNHEY and SVGAGI. V was pared by 4 bases and J by 4 bases, with 11 bases between. CDR3 nucleotide sequence: TGTGCCAGCAGTTCGACAGTCACCGGAAACACCATATATTTT. Its protein is CASSSTVTGNTIYF.

The chain recombines TRBV5-1 with TRBJ1-2; TRBD1 might be the D (5 bases). Germline loops: CDR1 SGHRS, CDR2 YFSETQ. The CDR3 extends over 13 amino acids. V gave up 3 bases and J gave up 7 bases, with 13 bases separating them. The CDR3 coding sequence is TGCGCCAGCAGCTCAGGAGGGGTTGGTGGCTACACCTTC. Translation gives CASSSGGVGGYTF.

The chain recombines TRBV19 with TRBJ2-7; 10 bases fit TRBD1. The trim removed 5 bases at V and 0 bases at J, leaving 10 bases unmatched. Germline CDR1 reads LNHDA; CDR2 reads SQIVND (reference sequence). The CDR3 is 17 residues long. CDR3 sequence: CASSFRRQGAHSYEQYF. The CDR3 DNA is TGTGCCAGTAGTTTCCGGAGACAGGGGGCTCACTCCTACGAGCAGTACTTC.

This rearrangement joins TRBV5-1 to TRBJ2-2; TRBD1 is a possible D gene (7 bases). V dropped 1 base and J dropped 7 bases, with 14 bases sitting between them. Germline values: CDR1 SGHRS, CDR2 YFSETQ. This CDR3 spans 15 amino acids. DNA of the CDR3: TGCGCCAGCAGCTTGAGGTCAGGGGGGATCGGGGAGCTGTTTTTT. Its translation: CASSLRSGGIGELFF.

This clone was counted once. This chain joins TRBV6-1 and TRBJ2-3; 11 positions match TRBD2. Germline V gene lookup returns CDR1 MNHNS and CDR2 SASEGT. With V trimmed by 4 bases and J by 3 bases, 0 bases remained unmatched. The CDR3 covers 14 residues. CDR3 amino acids: CASSVAGGTDTQYF. For the CDR3, the DNA is TGTGCCAGCAGTGTAGCGGGGGGGACAGATACGCAGTATTTT.

The V gene is TRBV7-2, the J gene TRBJ1-2, with a weak D call TRBD1 (6 bases). With 5 bases removed from V and 8 bases from J, the gap between germline ends came to 21 bases. This CDR3 comprises 15 residues. Germline V gene sequence: CDR1 SGHTA, CDR2 FQGNSA. In DNA form, the CDR3 reads TGTGCCAGCAGCCACCGATCGACAGGCCTTGGGGGCTACACCTTC. Amino acid sequence: CASSHRSTGLGGYTF. The whole variable domain, filled in from reference TRBV7-2 and TRBJ1-2, reads GAGVSQSPSNKVTEKGKDVELRCDPISGHTALYWYRQSLGQGLEFLIYFQGNSAPDKSGLPSDRFSAERTGGSVSTLTIQRTQQEDSAVYLCASSHRSTGLGGYTFGSGTRLTVV.

Here the CDR3 DNA reads TGTGCCAGCAGTCCCAGGGGCCGCGAGCAGTACTTC. Translating gives CASSPRGREQYF. V and J are TRBV27 and TRBJ2-7; D is perhaps TRBD1 (6 bases). This CDR3 region has 12 residues. V was trimmed by 5 bases and J by 6 bases, leaving 11 bases between them. Looked up from germline, CDR1 is MNHEY and CDR2 is SMNVEV (reference sequence).